This is a list of T cell receptor beta chains from one sample in a study of blood T cell repertoires in COVID-19. Assay: immunoSEQ multiplex PCR; the TCRdb copy retains only in-frame clones and omits some. The table has roughly 41,000 clones, around four fifths seen once. Source material: peripheral blood. Receptor source: a man aged 45-65 years with active COVID-19. The conserved cysteine and the conserved F or W are not part of the CDR3 here.

11	TRBJ1-6	TRBV28	ASRDTGYSPLH
12	TRBJ2-2	TRBV5-1	ASSGGPNTGELF
9	TRBJ2-7	TRBV28	ASSFHYEQY
12	TRBJ2-1	TRBV6-5	ASSLAGGRGEQF
10	TRBJ1-1	TRBV28	ASSLPQDPAF
9	TRBJ1-2	TRBV2	ASSRNYGYT
12	TRBJ2-5	TRBV14	ASSPLASQETQY
12	TRBJ1-1	TRBV11-1	ASSLVLAQGAAF
11	TRBJ2-5	TRBV19	ASSSGVLETQY
15	TRBJ1-6	TRBV3-1/TRBV3-2	ASSQERVSSYNSPLH
15	TRBJ2-3	TRBV11-3	ASSPGATSGSTDTQY
12	TRBJ2-1	TRBV19	ASSIWDRVDEQF
11	TRBJ1-2	TRBV7-2	ASSLNGGYGYT
14	TRBJ2-7	TRBV5-4	ASSSPHGQGVYEQY
11	TRBJ2-1	TRBV7-9	ASRPGLYNEQF
12	TRBJ2-7	TRBV3-1/TRBV3-2	ASSQPGLVDEQY
13	TRBJ1-6	TRBV7-9	ASSLQDSYNSPLH
14	TRBJ1-2	TRBV25-1	ASSDGTGGALYGYT
12	TRBJ2-1	TRBV6-5	ASSFFGGGNEQF
13	TRBJ2-2	TRBV6-5	ASSPRGVGTGELF
10	TRBJ1-1	TRBV7-8	ASKEGKTEAF
12	TRBJ1-2	TRBV7-6	ASSYGTGGYGYT
13	TRBJ1-4	TRBV5-4	ASSRNRGWDEKLF
11	TRBJ1-2	TRBV12-3/TRBV12-4	ASRDRSNYGYT
12	TRBJ1-4	TRBV27	ASTREGGGEKLF
15	TRBJ1-5	TRBV6-7	ASSYPSRDISNQPQH
12	TRBJ2-7	TRBV11-2	ASSLAGFSYEQY
14	TRBJ2-1	TRBV3-1/TRBV3-2	ASSQDVRQPYNEQF
13	TRBJ2-2	TRBV6-5	ASRPSGVRTGELF
13	TRBJ2-3	TRBV7-2	ASSLGGGWADTQY
14	TRBJ2-3	TRBV3-1/TRBV3-2	ASSQHGGASADTQY
13	TRBJ2-2	TRBV5-1	ASSPGQADTGELF
13	TRBJ1-2	TRBV7-9	ASRPETGRVYGYT
14	TRBJ2-5	TRBV9	ASSAPRDVDGRTQY
15	TRBJ1-4	TRBV21-1	ASNSTGKVGTNEKLF
13	TRBJ2-3	TRBV5-5	ASSPLAGGTDTQY
13	TRBJ2-1	TRBV6-5	ASSYSRGGGNEQF
13	TRBJ1-1	TRBV7-6	ASRYTDSEDTEAF
11	TRBJ1-1	TRBV11-2	ASSRGGPTEAF
12	TRBJ2-3	TRBV11-2	ASSLRTDTDTQY
14	TRBJ1-2	TRBV11-2	ASSLSTTGKGYGYT
9	TRBJ1-2	TRBV7-2	ASSVNYGYT
12	TRBJ1-3	TRBV28	ASSPQGAGNTIY
14	TRBJ2-1	TRBV9	ASSVGGASAYNEQF
13	TRBJ2-3	TRBV6-6	ASSWGPGVTDTQY
14	TRBJ2-7	TRBV4-2	ASSPRTSGSTYEQY
12	TRBJ2-3	TRBV19	ASSMEAATDTQY
13	TRBJ2-3	TRBV14	ASSRTSGGADTQY
12	TRBJ2-5	TRBV9	ASSVGLARETQY
11	TRBJ2-1	TRBV7-9	ASSPRENNEQF
11	TRBJ2-2	TRBV5-1	ASSWTGTGELF
12	TRBJ2-1	TRBV11-2	ASSLAGGGAEQF
11	TRBJ1-1	TRBV6-5	ASNGGSGTEAF
12	TRBJ2-4	TRBV2	ASSETSGGNIQY
12	TRBJ1-2	TRBV14	ASSIQGAVYGYT
15	TRBJ1-6	TRBV18	ASSLRWAGGNNSPLH
13	TRBJ2-3	TRBV18	ASALQEGNTDTQY